These 24 T cell receptor beta chains originate from one sample sequenced in a study of T-cell memory formation after mild COVID-19. TCRdb analysed the 5' RACE reads with MiXCR anew, one entry per CDR3 protein. The sample yields around 200,000 distinct CDR3 sequences, under 30% seen once. Specimen: PBMCs or a T cell subset sorted from them (not recorded which). The receptors derive from an adult woman who had mild COVID-19 (a few samples of this study predate the infection). Cell type and time point are not known.

The chain combines TRBV24-1 with TRBJ2-1; tentative D call: TRBD1 (5 bases). V was shortened by 6 bases and J by 5 bases, with 7 bases between the two germline ends. There are 12 residues in the CDR3. CDR1 and CDR2 from the germline V gene are KGHDR and SFDVKD. The CDR3, as DNA: TGTGCCACCAGTCCAGGGAACAATGAGCAGTTCTTC. Amino acid sequence: CATSPGNNEQFF.

This sequence joins TRBV5-4 and TRBJ2-7; no clear D. V was trimmed by 0 bases and J by 2 bases, leaving 9 bases between them. Germline V gives CDR1 SGHNT, CDR2 YYREEE (reference sequence). The CDR3 spans 14 residues. In nucleotides, the CDR3 is TGTGCCAGCAGCTTGGAGTACGGAACCTACGAGCAGTACTTC. Its protein product is CASSLEYGTYEQYF.

This clonotype has only a few counts. The chain recombines TRBV15 with TRBJ2-7, with 7 nucleotides matching TRBD2. The CDR3 is 13 amino acids. With V trimmed by 3 bases and J by 6 bases, 5 bases remained unmatched. Per germline, CDR1 LNHNV and CDR2 YYDKDF (reference sequence). CDR3 loop: CATSRGGSGEQYF. The CDR3, as DNA: TGTGCCACCAGCAGGGGAGGGTCGGGCGAGCAGTACTTC.

This clonotype was seen a few times. The chain is built from TRBV6-6 and TRBJ2-2; TRBD2 matches at 14 bases. Trimming at V came to 6 bases and at J to 1 base, leaving 7 bases not matched to a gene. CDR3 size: 18 residues. Germline lookup yields CDR1 MNHNY and CDR2 SVGAGI (reference sequence). CDR3 DNA: TGTGCCAGCAGCTTCACCGGGACTAGCGGGGGGAACACCGGGGAGCTGTTTTTT. Amino acid sequence: CASSFTGTSGGNTGELFF.

The genes are TRBV12-3 or TRBV12-4 and TRBJ2-3, with D possibly being TRBD2 (5 bases). CDR3 length: 13 amino acids. The V end lost 6 bases, the J end lost 5 bases, and 12 bases lay between the germline ends. CDR3 sequence reads: CASSLNGEDTQYF. The DNA of the CDR3 is TGTGCCAGCAGCCTTAACGGGGAAGATACGCAGTATTTT.

In its sample, this clonotype was seen a few times. The chain combines TRBV7-2 with TRBJ2-2; no firm D call. The CDR3 extends over 12 amino acids. Germline values: CDR1 SGHTA, CDR2 FQGNSA. V lost 5 bases and J 6 bases, leaving 7 bases between the germline ends. The CDR3 loop reads CASSPVAGELFF. The CDR3 coding sequence is TGTGCCAGCAGCCCCGTTGCCGGGGAGCTGTTTTTT.

This clonotype was found a few times. This chain links TRBV7-2 with TRBJ2-7; D call uncertain. Germline V CDR1 and CDR2: SGHTA, FQGNSA. V was cut by 6 bases and J by 5 bases, with 14 bases left in between. This CDR3 contains 13 residues. CDR3 loop: CASSPLGFNEQYF. The CDR3, as DNA: TGTGCCAGCAGTCCTCTAGGCTTCAACGAGCAGTACTTC.

This clonotype showed up just a few times. The chain uses TRBV15 and TRBJ2-1; TRBD1 matches 9 bases. The CDR3 totals 15 residues. Germline V CDR1 and CDR2: LNHNV, YYDKDF (reference sequence). The V segment lost 0 bases and the J segment 8 bases; nucleotides outside the gene matches: 5. The CDR3 sequence: CATSRDRDRAYEQFF. The CDR3 DNA is TGTGCCACCAGCAGAGACCGGGACAGGGCTTATGAGCAGTTCTTC.

The chain uses TRBV12-3 or TRBV12-4 and TRBJ2-3, with 9 positions matching TRBD1. The CDR3 spans 17 residues. The trim removed 1 base at V and 5 bases at J, leaving 10 bases unmatched. The CDR3 is CASSLDPGQGSGDTQYF. The DNA of the CDR3 is TGTGCCAGCAGTTTAGATCCGGGACAGGGTTCGGGAGATACGCAGTATTTT.

This clonotype was detected a few times. The chain carries TRBV15 and TRBJ1-6; 7 bases agree with TRBD1. This CDR3 contains 15 residues. The V gene's germline CDR1 is LNHNV and CDR2 YYDKDF (reference sequence). V shed 1 base and J 5 bases; nucleotides not matched to a gene: 2. CDR3 coding DNA: TGTGCCACCAGCAGAGGACAGGGCGATAATTCACCCCTCCACTTT. Amino acid sequence: CATSRGQGDNSPLHF.

The CDR3 sequence is CASSEGSSGYTF. The CDR3, as DNA: TGTGCCAGCAGCGAGGGCTCCTCTGGCTACACCTTC. V and J are TRBV7-9 and TRBJ1-2, with D unclear. The V gene's germline CDR1 is SEHNR and CDR2 FQNEAQ (reference sequence). There are 12 residues in the CDR3. Trimming removed 5 bases from V and 7 bases from J, with 11 bases in between. The full variable domain, with the rest looked up from reference TRBV7-9 and TRBJ1-2, is DTGVSQNPRHKITKRGQNVTFRCDPISEHNRLYWYRQTLGQGPEFLTYFQNEAQLEKSRLLSDRFSAERPKGSFSTLEIQRTEQGDSAMYLCASSEGSSGYTFGSGTRLTVV.

In its sample, this clonotype was seen a few times. The chain has TRBV5-6 and TRBJ2-2; TRBD2 agrees at 10 bases. The CDR3 extends over 16 amino acids. Germline loops: CDR1 SGHDT, CDR2 YYEEEE. Germline trimming cut 4 bases from V and 3 bases from J; bases unmatched to any gene: 6. CDR3 amino acids: CASSILAGDDTGELFF. The CDR3, as DNA: TGTGCCAGCAGCATTCTAGCGGGAGATGACACCGGGGAGCTGTTTTTT.

The DNA for the CDR3 is TGTGCCAGCAGTTCCCTCATGAACACTGAAGCTTTCTTT. Amino acid sequence: CASSSLMNTEAFF. This sequence joins TRBV6-4 and TRBJ1-1; no clear D gene. The CDR3 length is 13 residues. Germline CDR1 is MRHNA and CDR2 is SNTAGT. The V gene lost 5 bases and the J gene lost 0 bases, with 7 bases spanning the gap.

The chain has TRBV5-4 and TRBJ1-1, with TRBD1 matching over 9 bases. The CDR3 has 17 amino acids. Germline V gene sequence: CDR1 SGHNT, CDR2 YYREEE (reference sequence). The V gene end was trimmed by 3 bases and the J gene end by 5 bases; junction bases not matched to a gene: 14. The CDR3 DNA sequence: TGTGCCAGCAGCTCCCCTTGGGGGGGACAGGGAATGACTGAAGCTTTCTTT. This sequence encodes CASSSPWGGQGMTEAFF.

This chain links TRBV4-2 with TRBJ2-5, with D unresolved. Trimming stripped 4 bases from V and 5 bases from J, with 14 bases between. CDR3 size: 14 residues. Germline V gives CDR1 LGHNA, CDR2 YNFKEQ. The CDR3: CASSRGRLVETQYF. CDR3 in DNA: TGTGCCAGCAGCCGAGGCCGCCTCGTCGAGACCCAGTACTTC.

This clonotype was seen at least ten times. The rearrangement joins TRBV9 to TRBJ2-2; D not certain. Trimming pared 0 bases from V and 3 bases from J, leaving 0 bases between. Germline values: CDR1 SGDLS, CDR2 YYNGEE. CDR3 size: 12 residues. The CDR3 protein is CASSVDTGELFF. The CDR3 DNA reads TGTGCCAGCAGCGTAGACACCGGGGAGCTGTTTTTT.

This clonotype was detected only a few times. The gene calls are TRBV5-1 and TRBJ2-3; TRBD2 matches 15 bases. The CDR3 totals 15 residues. Unmatched junction bases numbered 3, after V lost 6 bases and J lost 4 bases. Germline V gene lookup returns CDR1 SGHRS and CDR2 YFSETQ. The CDR3 region has the DNA TGCGCCAGCAAGGGACTAGCGGGGGGCCCAGATACGCAGTATTTT. Protein: CASKGLAGGPDTQYF.

This clonotype was seen a few times. This chain links TRBV6-6 with TRBJ2-6; D ambiguous. Germline-derived CDR1 and CDR2 are MNHNY and SVGAGI (reference sequence). The CDR3 totals 16 residues. Trimming took off 2 bases at V and 2 bases at J, with 10 bases between the two ends. The CDR3 nucleotides are TGTGCCAGCAGTTACCCGCAAGTAACTGGGGCCAACGTCCTGACTTTC. This translates into CASSYPQVTGANVLTF.

The chain employs TRBV10-3 and TRBJ1-1, with 8 bases fitting TRBD1. Germline CDR1 ENHRY, CDR2 SYGVKD. Trimming removed 6 bases from V and 0 bases from J; junction bases left unmatched: 3. The CDR3 is made up of 14 amino acids. CDR3 DNA: TGTGCCATCAGGGACAGGGAAATGAACACTGAAGCTTTCTTT. Its translation: CAIRDREMNTEAFF.

A few counts support this clonotype. The J gene is TRBJ2-1, the V gene TRBV7-6, with unresolved D. This CDR3 is built from 13 residues. Germline values: CDR1 SGHVS, CDR2 FNYEAQ. The germline V and J ends were trimmed by 5 bases and 9 bases, with 14 bases remaining between them. DNA of the CDR3: TGTGCCAGCAGCCCCCATTCTACTCCTGAGCAGTTCTTC. It yields the protein CASSPHSTPEQFF.

The J gene is TRBJ2-7, the V gene TRBV6-5; D assignment may be TRBD1 or TRBD2 (5 bases each). Germline lookup yields CDR1 MNHEY and CDR2 SVGAGI. The CDR3 totals 12 residues. Trimming took off 6 bases at V and 3 bases at J, with 9 bases between the two ends. The CDR3 bases are TGTGCCAGCAGCGACAGCGGCTACGAGCAGTACTTC. Amino acid sequence: CASSDSGYEQYF.

The chain is built from TRBV15 and TRBJ2-3; D not certain. The V end was cut by 4 bases, the J end by 3 bases, with 2 bases between. From germline, CDR1 is LNHNV and CDR2 YYDKDF (reference sequence). The CDR3 contains 11 residues. This CDR3 is CATSKTDTQYF. The CDR3 bases are TGTGCCACCAGCAAAACAGATACGCAGTATTTT.

This clonotype has just a few counts. The chain recombines TRBV10-3 with TRBJ2-7; TRBD1 matches 8 bases. Germline CDR1 ENHRY, CDR2 SYGVKD. The V segment lost 4 bases and the J segment 6 bases; nucleotides outside the gene matches: 5. This CDR3 has 13 amino acids. The CDR3 DNA reads TGTGCCATCAGTGGCCAGGGGGCGGGCGAGCAGTACTTC. Its translation is CAISGQGAGEQYF.

V gene TRBV6-1 combines with J gene TRBJ2-7; 7 bases are shared with TRBD1. This CDR3 is built from 13 residues. Germline values: CDR1 MNHNS, CDR2 SASEGT. The V and J ends lost 6 bases and 4 bases, in that order; junction bases with no gene match: 6. This chain's CDR3 is CASRTGAGYEQYF. The CDR3 DNA reads TGTGCCAGCAGAACAGGGGCCGGGTACGAGCAGTACTTC.